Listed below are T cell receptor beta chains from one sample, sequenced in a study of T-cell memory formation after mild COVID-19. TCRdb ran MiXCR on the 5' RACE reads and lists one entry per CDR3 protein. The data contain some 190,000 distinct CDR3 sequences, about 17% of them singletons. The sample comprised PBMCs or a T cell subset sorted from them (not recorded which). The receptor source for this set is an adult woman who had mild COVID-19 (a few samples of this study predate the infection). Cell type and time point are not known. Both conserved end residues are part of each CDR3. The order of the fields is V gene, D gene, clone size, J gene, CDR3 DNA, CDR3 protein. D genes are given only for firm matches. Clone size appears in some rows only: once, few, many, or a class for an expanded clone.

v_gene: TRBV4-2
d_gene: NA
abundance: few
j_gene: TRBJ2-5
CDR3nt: TGTGCCAGCAGCCAGGCGAAGTCCCAAGAGACCCAGTACTTC
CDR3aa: CASSQAKSQETQYF

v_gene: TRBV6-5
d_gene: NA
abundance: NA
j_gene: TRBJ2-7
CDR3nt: TGTGCCAGCCCGAAGGTTCCGGGCTACGAGCAGTACTTC
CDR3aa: CASPKVPGYEQYF

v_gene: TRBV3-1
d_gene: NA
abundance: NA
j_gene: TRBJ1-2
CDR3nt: TGTGCCAGCAGTCAGGGAAATAGAAGGACACCAAACTATGGCTACACCTTC
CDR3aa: CASSQGNRRTPNYGYTF

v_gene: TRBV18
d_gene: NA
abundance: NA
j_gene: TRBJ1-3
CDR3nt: TGTGCCAGCTCACCACGGATCTCTGGAAACACCATATATTTT
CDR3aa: CASSPRISGNTIYF

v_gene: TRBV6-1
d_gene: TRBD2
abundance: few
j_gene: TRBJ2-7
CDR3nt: TGTGCCAGCAGTGAAGCGCTATTAGCGGGGGGGCGGTCCTACGAGCAGTACTTC
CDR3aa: CASSEALLAGGRSYEQYF

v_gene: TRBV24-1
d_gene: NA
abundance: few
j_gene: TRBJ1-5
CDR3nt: TGTGCCACCAGTGATTCAACCAGGGTGTTCGGCAATCAGCCCCAGCATTTT
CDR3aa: CATSDSTRVFGNQPQHF

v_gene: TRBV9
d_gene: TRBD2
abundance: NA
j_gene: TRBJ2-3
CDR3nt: TGTGCCAGCAGCGCGTCGGGGGGGCTGGCAGATACGCAGTATTTT
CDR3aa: CASSASGGLADTQYF

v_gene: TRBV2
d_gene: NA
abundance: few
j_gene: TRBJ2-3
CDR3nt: TGTGCCAGCAACGATAGGTATGGGGGGCACGCAGATACGCAGTATTTT
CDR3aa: CASNDRYGGHADTQYF

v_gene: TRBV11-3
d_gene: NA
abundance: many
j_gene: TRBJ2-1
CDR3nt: TGTGCCAGCAGCTTAGAGTCCGCCTCCTACAATGAGCAGTTCTTC
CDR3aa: CASSLESASYNEQFF

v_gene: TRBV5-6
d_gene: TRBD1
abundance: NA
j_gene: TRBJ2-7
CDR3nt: TGTGCCAGCAGCCCGACAGGGACCCATTACTACGAGCAGTACTTC
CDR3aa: CASSPTGTHYYEQYF

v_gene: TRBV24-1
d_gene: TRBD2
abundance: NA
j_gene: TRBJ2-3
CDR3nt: TGTGCCACCAGTGACCCTGGTCTAGCGGGAGGGGGATATACGCAGTATTTT
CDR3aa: CATSDPGLAGGGYTQYF

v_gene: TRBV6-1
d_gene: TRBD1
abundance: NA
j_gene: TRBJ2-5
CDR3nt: TGTGCCAGCAGAGACTACGGGACAGGGCAAGAGACCCAGTACTTC
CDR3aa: CASRDYGTGQETQYF

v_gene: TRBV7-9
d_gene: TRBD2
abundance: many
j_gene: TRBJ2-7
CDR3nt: TGTGCCAGCAGCCGCACCGGGGGGGCCCCGCTCGAGCAGTACTTC
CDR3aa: CASSRTGGAPLEQYF

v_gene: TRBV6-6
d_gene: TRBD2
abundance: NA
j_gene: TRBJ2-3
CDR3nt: TGTGCCAGCAGTTACAAGCTAGCGGGGGCCAGTGATACGCAGTATTTT
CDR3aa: CASSYKLAGASDTQYF

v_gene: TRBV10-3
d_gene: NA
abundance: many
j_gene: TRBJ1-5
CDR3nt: TGTGCCACCAGTGGGGGGCGGGAGCCCCAGCATTTT
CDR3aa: CATSGGREPQHF

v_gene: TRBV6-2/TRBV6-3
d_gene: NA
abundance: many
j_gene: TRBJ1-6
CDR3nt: TGTGCCAGCAGTCCCGGCGGCTTT
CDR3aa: CASSPGGF

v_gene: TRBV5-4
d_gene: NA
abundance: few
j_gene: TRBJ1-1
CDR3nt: TGTGCCAGCTCTCCAGGCCGGGTTAACACTGAAGCTTTCTTT
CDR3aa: CASSPGRVNTEAFF

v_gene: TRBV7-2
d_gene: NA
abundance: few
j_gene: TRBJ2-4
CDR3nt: TGTGCCAGCAGCTTAGGAGGGGGTCCACAAAAAAACATTCAGTACTTC
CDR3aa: CASSLGGGPQKNIQYF

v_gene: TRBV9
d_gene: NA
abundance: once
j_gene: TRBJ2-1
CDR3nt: TGTGCCAGCAGCGTAGAACAGGGCGACTACAATGAGCAGTTCTTC
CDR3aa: CASSVEQGDYNEQFF

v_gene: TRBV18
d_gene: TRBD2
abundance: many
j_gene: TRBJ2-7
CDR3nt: TGTGCCAGCTCACCCCCTATGGGGGAGGGGTACGAGCAGTACTTC
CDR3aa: CASSPPMGEGYEQYF

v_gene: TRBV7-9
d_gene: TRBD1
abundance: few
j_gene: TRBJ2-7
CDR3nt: TGTGCCAGCAGCTTAGCGGACAGGGTGGAGCAGTACTTC
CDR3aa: CASSLADRVEQYF

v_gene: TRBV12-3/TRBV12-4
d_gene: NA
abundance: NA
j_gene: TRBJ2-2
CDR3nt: TGTGCCAGCAGTGCGGGCCCCAGCGGGGAGCTGTTTTTT
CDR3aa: CASSAGPSGELFF

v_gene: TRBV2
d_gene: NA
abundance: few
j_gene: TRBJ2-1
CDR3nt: TGTGCCAGCAGGAGGGGATTAGGGGACAATGAGCAGTTCTTC
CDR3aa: CASRRGLGDNEQFF

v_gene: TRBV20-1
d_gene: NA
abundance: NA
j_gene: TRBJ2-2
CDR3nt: TGCAGTGCTAGTTCCCGAAGGGGCGGGGAGCTGTTTTTT
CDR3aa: CSASSRRGGELFF

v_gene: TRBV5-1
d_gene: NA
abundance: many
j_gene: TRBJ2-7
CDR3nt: TGCGCCAGCAGCTTGGAAGGCAGAAACTACGAGCAGTACTTC
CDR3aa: CASSLEGRNYEQYF

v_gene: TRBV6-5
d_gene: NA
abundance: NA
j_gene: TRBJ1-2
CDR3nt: TGTGCCAGCAGTTACACCTTGGACGGGTCGTATACTTATGGCTACACCTTC
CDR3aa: CASSYTLDGSYTYGYTF

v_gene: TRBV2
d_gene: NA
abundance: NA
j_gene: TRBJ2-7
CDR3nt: TGTGCCAGCAAGGCAAGGGGTTACTACGAGCAGTACTTC
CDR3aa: CASKARGYYEQYF

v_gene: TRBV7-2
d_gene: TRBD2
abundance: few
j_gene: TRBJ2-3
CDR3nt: TGTGCCAGCAGCCCCTGGACTAGCGGCTCAGATACGCAGTATTTT
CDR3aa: CASSPWTSGSDTQYF

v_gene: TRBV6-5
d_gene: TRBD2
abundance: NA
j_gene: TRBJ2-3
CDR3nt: TGTGCCAGCAGTAGGGGACTAGCTAGCACAGATACGCAGTATTTT
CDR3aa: CASSRGLASTDTQYF